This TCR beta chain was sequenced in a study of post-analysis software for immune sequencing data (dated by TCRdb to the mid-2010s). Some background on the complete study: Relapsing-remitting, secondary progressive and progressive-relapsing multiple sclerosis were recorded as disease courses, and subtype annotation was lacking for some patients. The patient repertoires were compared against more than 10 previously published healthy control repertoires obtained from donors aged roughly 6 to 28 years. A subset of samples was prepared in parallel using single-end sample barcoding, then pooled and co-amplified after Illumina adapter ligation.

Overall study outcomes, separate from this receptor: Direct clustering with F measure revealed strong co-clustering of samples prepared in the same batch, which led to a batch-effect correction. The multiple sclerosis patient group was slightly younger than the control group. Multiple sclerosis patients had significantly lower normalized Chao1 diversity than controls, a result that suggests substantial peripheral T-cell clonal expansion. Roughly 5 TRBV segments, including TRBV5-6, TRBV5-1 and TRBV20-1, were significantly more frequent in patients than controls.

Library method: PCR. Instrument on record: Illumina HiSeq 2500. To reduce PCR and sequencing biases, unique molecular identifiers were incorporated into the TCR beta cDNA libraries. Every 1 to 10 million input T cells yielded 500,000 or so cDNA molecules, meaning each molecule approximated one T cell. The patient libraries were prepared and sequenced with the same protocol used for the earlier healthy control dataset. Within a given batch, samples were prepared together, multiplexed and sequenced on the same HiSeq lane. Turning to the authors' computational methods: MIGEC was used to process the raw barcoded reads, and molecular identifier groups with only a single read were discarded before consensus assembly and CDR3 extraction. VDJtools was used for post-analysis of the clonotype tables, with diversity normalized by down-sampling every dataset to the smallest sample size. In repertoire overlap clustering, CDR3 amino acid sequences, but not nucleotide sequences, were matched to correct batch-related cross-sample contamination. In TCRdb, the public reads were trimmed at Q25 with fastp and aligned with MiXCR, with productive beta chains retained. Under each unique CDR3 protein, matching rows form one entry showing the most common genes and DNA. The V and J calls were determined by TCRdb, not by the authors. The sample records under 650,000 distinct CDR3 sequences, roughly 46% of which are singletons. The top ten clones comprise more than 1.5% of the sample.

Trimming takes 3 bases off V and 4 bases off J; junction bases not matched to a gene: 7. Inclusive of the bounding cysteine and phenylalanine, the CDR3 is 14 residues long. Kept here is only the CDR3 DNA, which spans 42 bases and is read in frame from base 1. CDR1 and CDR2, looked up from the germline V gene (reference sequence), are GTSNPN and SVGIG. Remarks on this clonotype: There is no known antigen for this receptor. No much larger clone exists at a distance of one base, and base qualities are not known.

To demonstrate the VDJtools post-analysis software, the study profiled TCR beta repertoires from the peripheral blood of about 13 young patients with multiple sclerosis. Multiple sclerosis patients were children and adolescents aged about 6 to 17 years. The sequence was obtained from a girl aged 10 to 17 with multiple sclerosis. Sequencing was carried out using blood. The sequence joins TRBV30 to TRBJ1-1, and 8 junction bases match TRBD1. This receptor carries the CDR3 CAWSQQGGATEAFF. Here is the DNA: TGTGCCTGGAGCCAACAGGGGGGCGCCACTGAAGCTTTCTTT.